These 6 T cell receptor beta chains were all obtained from the same sample, sequenced in a study of response to subunit inactivated influenza vaccine. MiXCR was run by TCRdb on the RT-PCR reads, yielding one entry per CDR3 protein. The sample includes about 520,000 distinct CDR3 sequences, 9.5% to 12% seen only once; the top ten take approximately 12%. This specimen consisted of PBMCs from blood, obtained about 40 days after vaccination. These receptors were obtained from a man aged 45-60 years who received an inactivated influenza vaccine.

This clonotype appeared once. J is TRBJ1-2 and V is TRBV3-1; a weak D match, TRBD1 (5 bases). This CDR3 region has 18 residues. The V end lost 4 bases, the J end lost 5 bases, and 26 bases lay between the germline ends. Germline lookup yields CDR1 LGHDT and CDR2 YNNKEL (reference sequence). In DNA form, the CDR3 reads TGTGCCAGCAGCCCTCTTCCTCAGGGTCGAACTGGGACGTATGGCTACACCTTC. It codes for CASSPLPQGRTGTYGYTF. The entire variable domain, with the rest obtained from reference TRBV3-1 and TRBJ1-2, is as follows: DTAVSQTPKYLVTQMGNDKSIKCEQNLGHDTMYWYKQDSKKFLKIMFSYNNKELIINETVPNRFSPKSPDKAHLNLHINSLELGDSAVYFCASSPLPQGRTGTYGYTFGSGTRLTVV.

The rearrangement links TRBV7-9 to TRBJ2-1; 12 bases are shared with TRBD2. The germline V gene has CDR1 SEHNR and CDR2 FQNEAQ (reference sequence). The CDR3 extends over 18 amino acids. The V gene end was trimmed by 1 base and the J gene end by 4 bases; junction bases not matched to a gene: 8. The CDR3 DNA is TGTGCCAGCAGCTTAGTACTAGCGGGGGGCGCTTTTTACAATGAGCAGTTCTTC. Translated: CASSLVLAGGAFYNEQFF.

This clonotype was seen repeatedly, ten times or more. The chain carries TRBV7-2 and TRBJ1-5, with a possible D match to TRBD1 (5 bases). Germline V CDR1 and CDR2: SGHTA, FQGNSA. The CDR3 is 14 amino acids. The V gene lost 0 bases and the J gene lost 5 bases, with 8 bases spanning the gap. Written as DNA, the CDR3 is TGTGCCAGCAGCTTAGCTCAGGGTCATCAGCCCCAGCATTTT. It yields the protein CASSLAQGHQPQHF.

In this sample, this clonotype turned up a few times. The V gene is TRBV4-1, the J gene TRBJ2-1; maybe TRBD2 (5 bases). Germline assignment: CDR1 MGHRA and CDR2 YSYEKL. The V end was cut by 4 bases, the J end by 5 bases, with 15 bases between. This CDR3 spans 15 amino acids. CDR3: CASSRLRRVDNEQFF. CDR3 coding DNA: TGCGCCAGCAGCCGACTCCGGCGGGTTGACAATGAGCAGTTCTTC.

This chain links TRBV3-1 with TRBJ2-1; the D is unclear. Germline CDR1 and CDR2: LGHDT and YNNKEL (reference sequence). This CDR3 is 11 amino acids long. Trimming removed 3 bases from V and 10 bases from J, with 7 bases in between. CDR3 loop: CASSQGWEQFF. The CDR3 DNA is TGTGCCAGCAGCCAGGGGTGGGAGCAGTTCTTC.

This clonotype came up a few times. V is TRBV6-1 and J is TRBJ2-2, with D perhaps matching TRBD2 (6 bases). The CDR3 consists of 17 residues. Germline V gives CDR1 MNHNS, CDR2 SASEGT. Trimming cost V 6 bases and J 5 bases, with 22 bases left between them. The CDR3 nucleotides read TGTGCCAGCAGGCCCCGACCGTTGGGGGGTTGGACCGGGGAGCTGTTTTTT. This sequence encodes CASRPRPLGGWTGELFF.